The clone carrying this TCR beta chain is categorized as medium-sized. Its antigen is not known. This entry is derived from a study of T cell responses to AZD1222 COVID-19 vaccine. Study results and caveats: Donors were mostly white British, more females; clonal diversity possibly underestimated. The study sampled repertoires only after the peak T cell response. CD4 TCRs covered the whole spike, strongest at regions 160-218 and 743-854.

Only in-frame clones appear in the TCRdb table, and some are missing; sequencing was by immunoSEQ multiplex PCR. This table has roughly 97,000 clones, about 93% appearing once. The clonotype comes from an adult in good health. This material consisted of peripheral blood, taken on day 0 of AZD1222 vaccination.

The CDR3, as DNA: TGTGCCAGCAGCTTAGCCACTAGCGGGAGTGAGTTCTTC. It yields the protein CASSLATSGSEFF. The chain uses TRBV7-2 and TRBJ2-1; TRBD2 matches 11 bases. The germline V gene encodes CDR1 SGHTA and CDR2 FQGNSA. V lost 0 bases and J lost 14; bases outside the gene matches: 3. This CDR3 has 13 residues.